This is a list of T cell receptor beta chains from one sample in a study of cytomegalovirus exposure and HLA in healthy donors. Measured with immunoSEQ multiplex PCR; TCRdb has only the in-frame clones, and not every one. The table lists more than 100,000 clones, 66% of them singletons. Sequencing was carried out using PBMCs. Receptors were obtained from a man aged 18 to 30 in good health and CMV-seronegative. Each CDR3 is given with its conserved first and last residue. The order of the fields is J gene, clone size, CDR3 length, D gene, V gene, CDR3 protein, CDR3 DNA. D genes are given only for firm matches. Size is stated for part of the rows, as once, few or many counts, or as a class when the clone is expanded.

J: TRBJ2-5; size: .; length: 13; D: .; V: TRBV14; CDR3: CASSQEGRGSQYF; DNA: TGTGCCAGCAGCCAAGAAGGCAGGGGATCCCAGTACTTC
J: TRBJ1-2; size: .; length: 12; D: .; V: TRBV6-1; CDR3: CASSEIGVSYTF; DNA: TGTGCCAGCAGTGAGATAGGGGTTAGCTACACCTTC
J: TRBJ2-2; size: .; length: 15; D: .; V: TRBV15; CDR3: CATSRESPGPGELFF; DNA: TGTGCCACCAGCAGAGAGAGTCCAGGGCCCGGGGAGCTGTTTTTT
J: TRBJ1-6; size: .; length: 14; D: TRBD1; V: TRBV10-3; CDR3: CAIRGTGDNSPLHF; DNA: TGTGCCATCAGGGGGACAGGAGATAATTCACCCCTCCACTTT
J: TRBJ2-7; size: .; length: 13; D: TRBD1; V: TRBV2; CDR3: CASNRQGVNEQYF; DNA: TGTGCCAGCAATCGACAGGGGGTGAACGAGCAGTACTTC
J: TRBJ2-1; size: .; length: 15; D: .; V: TRBV9; CDR3: CASSVFGQGGNEQFF; DNA: TGTGCCAGCAGCGTATTTGGACAGGGAGGGAATGAGCAGTTCTTC
J: TRBJ1-1; size: .; length: 14; D: .; V: TRBV7-3; CDR3: CASSLDLGAAEAFF; DNA: TGTGCCAGCAGCTTAGATCTGGGGGCAGCTGAAGCTTTCTTT
J: TRBJ1-1; size: .; length: 13; D: TRBD1; V: TRBV10-2; CDR3: CASGDRGHTEAFF; DNA: TGCGCCAGCGGGGACAGGGGGCACACTGAAGCTTTCTTT
J: TRBJ2-3; size: .; length: 18; D: .; V: TRBV21-1; CDR3: CASRLDPKTGGRIDTQYF; DNA: TGTGCCAGCAGGTTAGATCCGAAGACAGGGGGGAGGATAGATACGCAGTATTTT
J: TRBJ2-4; size: .; length: 19; D: .; V: TRBV18; CDR3: CASSPRTGDPGEAKNIQYF; DNA: TGTGCCAGCTCCCCTAGGACCGGAGACCCCGGGGAGGCCAAAAACATTCAGTACTTC
J: TRBJ2-1; size: .; length: 15; D: .; V: TRBV4-3; CDR3: CASSRDFPLGNEQFF; DNA: TGCGCCAGCAGCCGGGACTTTCCCCTCGGCAATGAGCAGTTCTTC
J: TRBJ2-3; size: .; length: 13; D: TRBD1; V: TRBV6-1; CDR3: CASSGKTGDCEYF; DNA: TGTGCCAGCAGTGGAAAAACAGGGGATTGTGAGTATTTT
J: TRBJ1-2; size: few; length: 12; D: TRBD1; V: TRBV30; CDR3: CAWKPGGYGYTF; DNA: TGTGCCTGGAAGCCAGGGGGGTATGGCTACACCTTC
J: TRBJ2-1; size: .; length: 16; D: TRBD2; V: TRBV28; CDR3: CASTVAGGPIVNEQFF; DNA: TGTGCCAGCACCGTAGCGGGAGGGCCGATTGTGAATGAGCAGTTCTTC
J: TRBJ2-5; size: once; length: 14; D: .; V: TRBV6-6; CDR3: CASSYGSGQETQYF; DNA: TGTGCCAGCAGTTATGGTAGCGGACAAGAGACCCAGTACTTC
J: TRBJ2-1; size: .; length: 14; D: .; V: TRBV5-1; CDR3: CASSLASSYNEQFF; DNA: TGCGCCAGCAGCTTGGCCAGCTCCTACAATGAGCAGTTCTTC
J: TRBJ1-1; size: .; length: 17; D: .; V: TRBV9; CDR3: CASSGGGVGSMNTEAFF; DNA: TGTGCCAGCAGCGGGGGGGGAGTTGGGAGCATGAACACTGAAGCTTTCTTT
J: TRBJ2-6; size: .; length: 15; D: .; V: TRBV5-1; CDR3: CASSLTGAGANVLTF; DNA: TGCGCCAGCAGCTTGACGGGGGCTGGGGCCAACGTCCTGACTTTC
J: TRBJ2-5; size: .; length: 15; D: TRBD1; V: TRBV28; CDR3: CASRPGQLSVGTQYF; DNA: TGTGCCAGCAGACCGGGACAGTTGTCAGTAGGGACCCAGTACTTC
J: TRBJ2-7; size: few; length: 13; D: .; V: TRBV4-2; CDR3: CASSQEPSGEQYF; DNA: TGTGCCAGCAGCCAAGAGCCCTCAGGCGAGCAGTACTTC
J: TRBJ2-1; size: .; length: 15; D: .; V: TRBV5-1; CDR3: CASSLAPGAYNEQFF; DNA: TGCGCCAGCAGCTTGGCCCCAGGGGCCTACAATGAGCAGTTCTTC
J: TRBJ1-1; size: few; length: 17; D: TRBD1; V: TRBV7-9; CDR3: CASSQPIWDRGNTEAFF; DNA: TGTGCCAGCAGCCAGCCTATTTGGGACAGGGGTAACACTGAAGCTTTCTTT
J: TRBJ2-7; size: .; length: 17; D: TRBD1; V: TRBV4-3; CDR3: CASSQQFGTGGTYEQYF; DNA: TGCGCCAGCAGCCAGCAATTCGGGACAGGGGGCACCTACGAGCAGTACTTC
J: TRBJ2-1; size: .; length: 14; D: .; V: TRBV7-2; CDR3: CASSLRGGRNEQFF; DNA: TGTGCCAGCAGCTTAAGGGGCGGCCGCAATGAGCAGTTCTTC
J: TRBJ2-1; size: .; length: 17; D: .; V: TRBV10-3; CDR3: CAISAGYREGSYNEQFF; DNA: TGTGCCATCAGTGCGGGCTACAGGGAGGGGTCCTACAATGAGCAGTTCTTC
J: TRBJ2-7; size: .; length: 13; D: .; V: TRBV6-5; CDR3: CASRFRGPYEQYF; DNA: TGTGCCAGCAGATTCCGCGGGCCCTACGAGCAGTACTTC
J: TRBJ2-2; size: .; length: 11; D: .; V: TRBV2; CDR3: CASSDFGELFF; DNA: TGTGCCAGCAGTGACTTCGGGGAGCTGTTTTTT
J: TRBJ2-7; size: .; length: 17; D: TRBD2; V: TRBV28; CDR3: CASSPPGAGGPEDEQYF; DNA: TGTGCCAGCAGTCCCCCGGGCGCGGGAGGGCCCGAGGACGAGCAGTACTTC
J: TRBJ1-1; size: few; length: 17; D: .; V: TRBV7-2; CDR3: CASEITGGWVMNTEAFF; DNA: TGTGCCAGCGAAATTACGGGGGGTTGGGTCATGAACACTGAAGCTTTCTTT
J: TRBJ2-7; size: .; length: 15; D: TRBD1; V: TRBV14; CDR3: CASSTRQGPPYEQYF; DNA: TGTGCCAGCAGCACCCGACAGGGTCCCCCCTACGAGCAGTACTTC
J: TRBJ1-2; size: few; length: 14; D: TRBD1; V: TRBV19; CDR3: CASSLTGTGYGYTF; DNA: TGTGCCAGTAGTCTTACCGGGACAGGGTACGGCTACACCTTC
J: TRBJ1-1; size: .; length: 16; D: TRBD1; V: TRBV2; CDR3: CASSGPAGQAHTEAFF; DNA: TGTGCCAGCAGTGGGCCCGCGGGACAGGCCCACACTGAAGCTTTCTTT
J: TRBJ1-1; size: .; length: 15; D: TRBD1; V: TRBV7-2; CDR3: CASSIGQATGTEAFF; DNA: TGTGCCAGCAGCATAGGACAGGCCACGGGGACTGAAGCTTTCTTT
J: TRBJ1-2; size: .; length: 14; D: TRBD1; V: TRBV18; CDR3: CASSPSTGFGGYTF; DNA: TGTGCCAGCTCACCGTCGACAGGGTTTGGGGGCTACACCTTC
J: TRBJ2-5; size: .; length: 15; D: .; V: TRBV11-2; CDR3: CASSLARLGQETQYF; DNA: TGTGCCAGCAGCTTAGCTCGACTAGGCCAAGAGACCCAGTACTTC
J: TRBJ1-1; size: .; length: 15; D: TRBD1; V: TRBV19; CDR3: CASTFHRGKDTEAFF; DNA: TGTGCCAGTACTTTCCACAGGGGAAAGGACACTGAAGCTTTCTTT
J: TRBJ2-1; size: .; length: 13; D: .; V: TRBV18; CDR3: CASSPPGSNEQFF; DNA: TGTGCCAGCTCACCACCGGGCAGTAATGAGCAGTTCTTC
J: TRBJ1-2; size: .; length: 14; D: .; V: TRBV25-1; CDR3: CASSEQGHAYGYTF; DNA: TGTGCCAGCAGTGAGCAGGGGCACGCCTATGGCTACACCTTC
J: TRBJ2-2; size: .; length: 18; D: TRBD1; V: TRBV18; CDR3: CASSHRIDRGTNTGELFF; DNA: TGTGCCAGCTCACACCGAATCGACAGGGGAACGAACACCGGGGAGCTGTTTTTT
J: TRBJ1-1; size: .; length: 14; D: .; V: TRBV19; CDR3: CASSMGGQGTEAFF; DNA: TGTGCCAGTAGTATGGGTGGGCAAGGCACTGAAGCTTTCTTT